The 8 T cell receptor beta chains given below trace back to one sample, sequenced in a study of post-analysis software for immune sequencing data (dated by TCRdb to between 2014 and 2017). What the authors observed across the whole study: Significantly higher frequencies in patients than in controls were found for roughly 5 TRBV segments, including TRBV5-6, TRBV5-1 and TRBV20-1.

These receptors have no identified antigens. Library preparation was by PCR. TCRdb shows the sequencer as Illumina HiSeq 2500. Unique molecular identifiers were incorporated into TCR beta cDNA libraries to reduce PCR and sequencing biases. Clones were called with MiXCR by TCRdb after fastp trimmed the public reads at Q25, and only in-frame beta chains were retained. One record per CDR3 amino acid sequence lists the most common genes and DNA. Here the sample has 650,000 to 900,000 distinct CDR3 sequences; just over 45% occur a single time. The top ten constitute approximately 4.4% of the sample. Specimen: blood. The receptor set was obtained from a girl between 5 and 17 years old with multiple sclerosis.

This clonotype was counted a few times. The V and J genes are TRBV9 and TRBJ2-7, with D hard to call. Germline V gene sequence: CDR1 SGDLS, CDR2 YYNGEE. The CDR3 is made up of 13 amino acids. V lost 2 bases to trimming and J lost 0 bases, with 6 bases between them. CDR3 nucleotides: TGTGCCAGCAGCGTTACACCCTCCTACGAGCAGTACTTC. It is translated as CASSVTPSYEQYF.

This clonotype occurred many times. The chain is built from TRBV6-5 and TRBJ2-1; D is unresolved. Germline V gene data show CDR1 as MNHEY and CDR2 as SVGAGI. V was pared by 6 bases and J by 1 base, with 10 bases between. This CDR3 has 14 residues. CDR3 loop: CASSRSGSYNEQFF. The CDR3 coding sequence is TGTGCCAGCAGCCGCTCAGGATCCTACAATGAGCAGTTCTTC.

This chain connects TRBV3-1 to TRBJ2-1; D possibly corresponds to TRBD2 (5 bases). Germline V gene sequence: CDR1 LGHDT, CDR2 YNNKEL (reference sequence). The CDR3 is 17 amino acids. Trimming took off 1 base at V and 0 bases at J, with 13 bases between the two ends. CDR3 DNA sequence: TGTGCCAGCAGCCAAGGGGCGGGTCTTGGCTCCTACAATGAGCAGTTCTTC. This gives the protein CASSQGAGLGSYNEQFF.

V usage is TRBV12-3 or TRBV12-4 and J usage is TRBJ1-2; TRBD1 might be the D (6 bases). The CDR3 is made up of 14 amino acids. The germline V and J ends were trimmed by 2 bases and 8 bases, with 15 bases remaining between them. This chain's CDR3 is CASSLTTGSGGYTF. In DNA, the CDR3 is TGTGCCAGCAGTTTAACTACAGGGTCGGGGGGCTACACCTTC.

V and J are TRBV20-1 and TRBJ1-1; D is unclear. From germline, CDR1 is DFQATT and CDR2 SNEGSKA (reference sequence). Trimming removed 0 bases from V and 11 bases from J, with 16 bases in between. This CDR3 has 13 amino acids. The CDR3 region has the DNA TGCAGTGCTAGAGATAACGGACGATTGACGGCTTTCTTT. Its protein is CSARDNGRLTAFF.

The chain carries TRBV29-1 and TRBJ2-3; D might be TRBD2 (5 bases). The CDR3 loop spans 13 amino acids. Germline V CDR1 and CDR2: SQVTM, ANQGSEA. V gave up 5 bases and J gave up 1 base, with 10 bases separating them. CDR3: CSVRSGRTDTQYF. The CDR3 DNA sequence: TGCAGCGTTCGGAGCGGCCGCACAGATACGCAGTATTTT.

The genes are TRBV4-1 and TRBJ1-2; D may be TRBD1 (5 bases). Germline CDR1 MGHRA, CDR2 YSYEKL. The length of the CDR3 is 15 residues. The V and J ends lost 0 bases and 2 bases respectively, with 10 bases between them. DNA for the CDR3: TGCGCCAGCAGCCAAGATGGTCCAGGGAACTATGGCTACACCTTC. This gives the protein CASSQDGPGNYGYTF.

The chain employs TRBV7-8 and TRBJ2-2; maybe TRBD1 (5 bases). This CDR3 region has 18 residues. The V gene's germline CDR1 is SGHVS and CDR2 FQNEAQ. The ends were cut back, 0 bases at V and 4 bases at J, with 18 bases in the middle. As DNA, the CDR3 is TGTGCCAGCAGCTTAGCAAGGGGTAGTCGTCCGAGCACCGGGGAGCTGTTTTTT. It yields the protein CASSLARGSRPSTGELFF. The full variable domain, its missing parts supplied by reference TRBV7-8 and TRBJ2-2, is GAGVSQSPRYKVAKRGQDVALRCDPISGHVSLFWYQQALGQGPEFLTYFQNEAQLDKSGLPSDRFFAERPEGSVSTLKIQRTQQEDSAVYLCASSLARGSRPSTGELFFGEGSRLTVL.